The TCR beta chain described here comes from a study of cytomegalovirus exposure and HLA in healthy donors. Points from the study as a whole: It was taken for granted in presence/absence analyses that sequencing depth across donors was roughly uniform. A missense DCLRE1C variant was associated with V- and J-gene trimming of TCR beta chains in a later analysis, and an independent cohort replicated the association.

CDR3 length equals 15 residues. In germline, CDR1 is SGDLS, CDR2 YYNGEE. Deletions cut 3 bases from V and 6 bases from J, with 19 bases between. About this clone: As yet, its antigen is unknown.

Vbeta (60) and Jbeta (13) primers were used in the PCR. The protocol was immunoSEQ multiplex PCR, while the TCRdb copy is restricted to in-frame clones and leaves out a portion. The sample yields 150,000 to 250,000 clones, roughly 78% seen once. Source material: PBMCs. The TCR originated in a woman between 25 and 40 years old in good health and CMV-seropositive. V is TRBV9 and J is TRBJ2-7; no definite D call. CDR3 nucleotide sequence: TGTGCCAGCAGCGCCCAACTCCTCACCACCACCGAGCAGTACTTC. Translating it yields CASSAQLLTTTEQYF.